The table lists the clone carrying this T cell receptor beta chain with many counts. The V end lost 5 bases, the J end lost 2 bases, and 13 bases lay between the germline ends. The CDR3 extends over 15 amino acids. Germline V gene lookup returns CDR1 MNHEY and CDR2 SVGEGT. This specimen comes from a study of T cells after yellow fever vaccination. TCRdb processed the 5' RACE reads anew with MiXCR; each CDR3 protein has one entry. Counted here are 25,000 to 30,000 distinct CDR3 sequences, less than 5.5% occurring once; the ten biggest clones make up roughly 39%. The chain couples TRBV6-2 or TRBV6-3 to TRBJ2-1, with a tentative D call TRBD1 (6 bases). This specimen was CD8+ T cells sorted from PBMCs, taken 10 days after the yellow fever booster vaccination. The receptor was derived from a man aged 25-45 years who received the YFV17D yellow fever vaccine. The CDR3 region is CASSRTVSPYNEQFF. CDR3 in DNA: TGTGCCAGCAGTCGGACAGTAAGCCCCTACAATGAGCAGTTCTTC.